The clone carrying this TCR beta chain was seen at least ten times. The antigen is unknown. These data come from a study of Graves' ophthalmopathy and Graves' hyperthyroidism. General study results and limits: For separating ophthalmopathy from stable hyperthyroidism, a 13-signature model gave approximately 90% sensitivity and roughly 83% specificity. Blood was where most expanded thyroid clonotypes above 0.001 frequency also turned up.

The authors amplified TCR beta CDR3 regions, and they did so from RNA transcripts for repertoire sequencing. HTBI-primed first-round RT-PCR preceded second-round multiplex PCR. TCRdb reprocessed the multiplex PCR reads with MiXCR, giving one entry per CDR3 protein. The repertoire includes 340,000 or so distinct CDR3 sequences, about a sixth of them detected once, and about 12% sits in the top ten. Germline V gives CDR1 LGHDT, CDR2 YNNKEL (reference sequence). V lost 2 bases to trimming and J lost 10 bases, with 11 bases between them. There are 12 residues in the CDR3. In donors with ophthalmopathy, activity was moderate-to-severe, with CAS ≥3, NOSPECS ≥4 and duration under 3 months.

Sequenced material: peripheral blood. This sequence originates from an adult man with Graves' ophthalmopathy. This sequence joins TRBV3-1 and TRBJ1-1; D is undetermined. The CDR3 region is CASSQSGGSAFF. The CDR3 DNA follows: TGTGCCAGCAGCCAATCAGGCGGGTCAGCTTTCTTT.